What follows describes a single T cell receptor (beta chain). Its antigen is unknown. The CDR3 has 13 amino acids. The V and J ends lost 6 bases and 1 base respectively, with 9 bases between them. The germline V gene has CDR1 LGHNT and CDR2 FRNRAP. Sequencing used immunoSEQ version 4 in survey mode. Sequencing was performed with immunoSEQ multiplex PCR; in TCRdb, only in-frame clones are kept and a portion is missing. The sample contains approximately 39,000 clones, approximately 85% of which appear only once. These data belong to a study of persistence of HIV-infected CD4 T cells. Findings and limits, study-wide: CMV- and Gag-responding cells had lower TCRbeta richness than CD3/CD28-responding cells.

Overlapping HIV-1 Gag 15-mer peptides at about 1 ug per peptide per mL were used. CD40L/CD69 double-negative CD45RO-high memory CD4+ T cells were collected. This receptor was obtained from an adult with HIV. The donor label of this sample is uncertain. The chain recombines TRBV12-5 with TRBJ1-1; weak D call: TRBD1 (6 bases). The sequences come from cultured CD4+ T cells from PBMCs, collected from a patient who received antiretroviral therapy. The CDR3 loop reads CASGSDRNTEAFF. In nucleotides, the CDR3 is TGTGCTAGTGGCTCGGACAGGAACACTGAAGCTTTCTTT.